This TCR beta chain is from a study of T cell responses to AZD1222 COVID-19 vaccine. Here immunoSEQ multiplex PCR was the method, and the copy in TCRdb shows in-frame clones only, minus some. The data contain roughly 80,000 clones, under 95% of them singletons. This specimen was peripheral blood, taken on day 0 of MenACWY control vaccination. This TCR came from an adult in good health.

CDR3 DNA: TGTGCCAGCAGCCTAAATCTCGACGGGAGGGCCGGTTACGAGCAGTACTTC. This sequence encodes CASSLNLDGRAGYEQYF. The V gene is TRBV28, the J gene TRBJ2-7; 8 nucleotides line up with TRBD2. The CDR3 totals 17 residues. Germline CDR1 is MDHEN and CDR2 is SYDVKM. Germline trimming cut 6 bases from V and 4 bases from J; bases unmatched to any gene: 17.